This T cell receptor beta chain stems from a study of radiotherapy plus CTLA-4 blockade in lung cancer (dated by TCRdb to 2017 to 2018). Some background on the complete study: Objective responses occurred in 18% of enrolled patients, and just over 30% achieved disease control. The full study reports these points: Increased serum interferon-beta after radiation, together with early dynamic changes in blood T cell clones, were reported to be the strongest predictors of response. TCR clones derived from tumors expanded in peripheral blood after treatment with radiotherapy and ipilimumab.

Details on this clone: The target of this receptor is not known. Per-base quality was not reported, and no clone a single base away is much larger than it.

Inclusive of the bounding cysteine and phenylalanine, the CDR3 is 15 residues long. CDR3 DNA only is kept here, 45 bases in frame from base 1. According to the germline V gene, CDR1 reads SGHDN and CDR2 reads FVKESK. V loses 3 bases of germline sequence and J loses 4 bases, and the interval between the two ends is 15 bases. Receptor libraries were prepared by the immunoSEQ multiplex PCR assay. TCRdb re-hosts the immuneACCESS table, in-frame sequences only. Its copies lack some clones; in the studies checked, an unresolved V gene accounts for under half of them, and the cause for the rest is not known. The sample table lists 85,000 to 120,000 clones, about 85% of them with a count of one. 2% to 3% of the sample belongs to the ten largest clones. The study evaluated CTLA-4 blockade (ipilimumab) given together with focal radiation therapy in patients who had chemo-refractory metastatic non-small-cell lung cancer.

Recombination joined TRBV14 with TRBJ1-2; no D gene is confidently identified. Sequenced here: peripheral blood, sampled from a patient treated with radiotherapy plus ipilimumab. The sequence was collected from a human donor with non-small cell lung cancer that progressed on radiotherapy plus ipilimumab. Some clones in this sample may be carry-over from other donors' samples. For the CDR3, the sequence is CASSHSRREIYGYTF. The sequence in DNA is TGTGCCAGCAGCCACTCACGACGGGAAATCTATGGCTACACCTTC.